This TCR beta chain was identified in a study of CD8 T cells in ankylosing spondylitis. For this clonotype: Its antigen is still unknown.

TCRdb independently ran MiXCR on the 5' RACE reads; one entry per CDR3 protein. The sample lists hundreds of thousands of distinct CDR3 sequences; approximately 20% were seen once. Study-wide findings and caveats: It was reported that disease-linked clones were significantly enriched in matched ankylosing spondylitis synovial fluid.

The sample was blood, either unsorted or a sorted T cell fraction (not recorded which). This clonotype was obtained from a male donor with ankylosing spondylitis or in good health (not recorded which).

The CDR3 reads CASGTGRSNTEAFF. The CDR3 DNA is TGCGCCAGCGGGACAGGGAGGTCGAACACTGAAGCTTTCTTT. The genes are TRBV5-1 and TRBJ1-1, with 9 bases fitting TRBD1. The V gene end was trimmed by 7 bases and the J gene end by 1 base; junction bases not matched to a gene: 5. Germline CDR1 is SGHRS and CDR2 is YFSETQ. This CDR3 contains 14 residues.